The 29 T cell receptor beta chains below come from one sample, sequenced in a study of blood T cells in healthy people across ages. A J-beta primer mix and a sample-barcoded 5' primer were used in a second PCR of roughly 6 to 11 cycles. TCRdb re-derived calls from the 5' RACE reads in MiXCR, one entry per CDR3 protein. The repertoire has almost 550,000 distinct CDR3 sequences, 24% of them found once; the top ten carry roughly 10%. The same specimen was also included in a second study, on T cells of mothers and their children.

The sample taken for sequencing was blood. The receptor source for this set is a boy younger than 18 in good health.

This clonotype came up a few times. V usage is TRBV15 and J usage is TRBJ2-3, with no clear D. Germline loops: CDR1 LNHNV, CDR2 YYDKDF (reference sequence). The CDR3 is 16 amino acids. The V end was cut by 1 base, the J end by 2 bases, with 13 bases between. In nucleotides, the CDR3 is TGTGCCACCAGCAGAGGCCCGACCTACGACACAGATACGCAGTATTTT. It translates to CATSRGPTYDTDTQYF.

This clonotype was seen a handful of times. The rearrangement links TRBV7-9 to TRBJ2-5; 9 bases fit TRBD1. Germline values: CDR1 SEHNR, CDR2 FQNEAQ (reference sequence). The CDR3 length is 16 residues. V gave up 5 bases and J gave up 5 bases; unmatched junction bases: 12. The CDR3 DNA follows: TGTGCCAGCAGCCCTAGCCGGGACAGGGCTTTGGAGACCCAGTACTTC. Translated, it gives CASSPSRDRALETQYF.

V is TRBV19 and J is TRBJ2-5; TRBD1 matches 10 bases. The J call may not be correct, given that the DNA end is closer to TRBJ2-1. This CDR3 has 13 amino acids. Germline values: CDR1 LNHDA, CDR2 SQIVND (reference sequence). The CDR3 nucleotides read TGTGCCAGTAGTATGGGGACAGGGGATGAGCAGTTCTTC. Translating it yields CASSMGTGDEQFF.

This clonotype was found a few times. This chain links TRBV5-5 with TRBJ2-5, with a possible D match to TRBD1 (6 bases). V was shortened by 5 bases and J by 1 base, with 12 bases between the two germline ends. The CDR3 is 14 residues long. Per germline, CDR1 SGHKS and CDR2 YYEKEE (reference sequence). The CDR3 coding sequence is TGTGCCAGCAGGCCGACAGGTTCCCAAGAGACCCAGTACTTC. Its translation: CASRPTGSQETQYF.

The V and J genes are TRBV20-1 and TRBJ1-5; 8 bases are shared with TRBD1. Germline V lookup: CDR1 DFQATT, CDR2 SNEGSKA (reference sequence). CDR3 length: 15 amino acids. Trimming removed 7 bases from V and 0 bases from J; junction bases left unmatched: 8. CDR3 sequence reads: CSVLPGGYSNQPQHF. The CDR3 bases are TGCAGTGTCCTCCCAGGGGGCTATAGCAATCAGCCCCAGCATTTT.

On this clonotype itself: A junction boundary mismatches the germline segment, possibly from a read error. V and J are TRBV10-3 and TRBJ2-7, with D possibly matching TRBD2 (6 bases). Per germline, CDR1 ENHRY and CDR2 SYGVKD. This CDR3 is 13 amino acids long. Written as DNA, the CDR3 is TGTGCCATCAGTGCCGAGACTAGTAACGAGCAGTGCTTC. Protein product: CAISAETSNEQCF.

The chain joins TRBV6-2 or TRBV6-3 to TRBJ2-1, with D perhaps matching TRBD1 (6 bases). The CDR3 runs 14 residues. Germline V CDR1 and CDR2: MNHEY, SVGEGT. Trimming removed 10 bases from V and 6 bases from J, with 19 bases in between. CDR3 nucleotide sequence: TGTGCCACCCACCGGGACACCCTAGGCAATGAGCAGTTCTTC. Translated: CATHRDTLGNEQFF.

The chain carries TRBV24-1 and TRBJ1-5; D gene uncertain. The ends were cut back, 4 bases at V and 3 bases at J, with 6 bases in the middle. This CDR3 is built from 13 residues. Looked up from germline, CDR1 is KGHDR and CDR2 is SFDVKD. CDR3 DNA: TGTGCCACCAGTGACCTAATCAATCAGCCCCAGCATTTT. This translates into CATSDLINQPQHF.

The chain is built from TRBV20-1 and TRBJ1-1; 8 positions match TRBD1. CDR3 length: 14 residues. With V trimmed by 3 bases and J by 5 bases, 8 bases remained unmatched. CDR1 is DFQATT and CDR2 is SNEGSKA in the germline V gene (reference sequence). For the CDR3, the DNA is TGCAGTGCTAGCCCGGGTACAGGGGGGACTGAAGCTTTCTTT. Translation gives CSASPGTGGTEAFF.

The chain joins TRBV6-4 to TRBJ2-3; 9 bases agree with TRBD2. This CDR3 is built from 15 residues. V gave up 6 bases and J gave up 2 bases; unmatched junction bases: 6. Germline V gene lookup returns CDR1 MRHNA and CDR2 SNTAGT. The CDR3 DNA follows: TGTGCCAGCAGACTTAGCGGGGGAACCACAGATACGCAGTATTTT. This codes for CASRLSGGTTDTQYF.

This clonotype was counted a few times. V usage is TRBV7-9 and J usage is TRBJ2-6, with 8 bases lining up with TRBD1. V was clipped by 5 bases and J by 8 bases; unmatched bases: 8. CDR3 length: 15 amino acids. The V gene's germline CDR1 is SEHNR and CDR2 FQNEAQ (reference sequence). This CDR3 is CASSNTGGSPNVLTF. CDR3 coding DNA: TGTGCCAGCAGCAACACAGGGGGTAGCCCCAACGTCCTGACTTTC.

Of note for this clonotype: Given a much more abundant clone one base away, this may be a read error. The chain employs TRBV9 and TRBJ2-1; a weak D match, TRBD1 (5 bases). Germline assignment: CDR1 SGDLS and CDR2 YYNGEE. V shed 7 bases and J shed 7 bases, with 15 bases lying between them. The CDR3 extends over 13 amino acids. This CDR3 is CASGGPGKNEQFF. The DNA of the CDR3 is TGTGCCAGCGGCGGACCAGGGAAGAATGAGCAGTTCTTC.

This clonotype was seen at least ten times. The gene calls are TRBV5-1 and TRBJ2-1; 11 nucleotides agree with TRBD2. Trimming cost V 4 bases and J 8 bases; bases outside gene matches: 5. The V gene's germline CDR1 is SGHRS and CDR2 YFSETQ. The CDR3 contains 14 residues. CDR3 loop: CASSLTSGMHEQFF. DNA of the CDR3: TGCGCCAGCAGCCTGACTAGCGGGATGCATGAGCAGTTCTTC.

This chain links TRBV6-5 with TRBJ1-2, with D perhaps matching TRBD1 (5 bases). Trimming took off 5 bases at V and 4 bases at J, with 14 bases between the two ends. CDR3 length equals 14 residues. CDR1 and CDR2 (germline): MNHEY, SVGAGI. For the CDR3, the DNA is TGTGCCAGCAGTGAGGGGAGAACGGGCTATGGCTACACCTTC. It translates to CASSEGRTGYGYTF.

This clonotype has only a few counts. The chain couples TRBV4-3 to TRBJ2-7, with TRBD2 identical over 16 bases. Trimming cost V 6 bases and J 2 bases; bases outside gene matches: 4. This CDR3 is 16 amino acids long. Germline V gene lookup returns CDR1 LGHNA and CDR2 YSLEER. The CDR3 here is CASSPGTSGRAYEQYF. DNA of the CDR3: TGCGCCAGCAGTCCCGGGACTAGCGGGAGGGCCTACGAGCAGTACTTC.

The chain recombines TRBV5-1 with TRBJ2-5; 10 nucleotides agree with TRBD2. The junction had 12 bases not matched to a gene; V was cut back by 4 bases and J by 0 bases. The CDR3 is made up of 18 amino acids. The germline gives CDR1 SGHRS, CDR2 YFSETQ. The CDR3 loop reads CASSPGALAGRYQETQYF. The CDR3 bases are TGCGCCAGCAGCCCTGGAGCACTAGCGGGGCGGTACCAAGAGACCCAGTACTTC.

The V and J genes are TRBV5-1 and TRBJ2-7; no clear D. This CDR3 has 14 amino acids. V gave up 0 bases and J gave up 3 bases, with 10 bases separating them. Germline CDR1 is SGHRS and CDR2 is YFSETQ. The CDR3 region has the DNA TGCGCCAGCAGCTTGGGGCAGCCAGGCTACGAGCAGTACTTC. Translation: CASSLGQPGYEQYF.

A few counts support this clonotype. The chain links TRBV4-2 to TRBJ2-3; 11 bases match TRBD2. This CDR3 has 15 amino acids. From germline, CDR1 is LGHNA and CDR2 YNFKEQ. After removal of 0 bases from V and 6 bases from J, the junction contained 2 bases not matched to a gene. In nucleotides, the CDR3 is TGTGCCAGCAGCCAAGAGTTAGCGGGAGGGGATACGCAGTATTTT. It is translated as CASSQELAGGDTQYF.

This chain joins TRBV28 and TRBJ2-5; D may correspond to TRBD1 or TRBD2 (5 bases each). Matching the DNA end better, TRBJ2-7 makes the J call doubtful. The CDR3 totals 12 residues. Germline loops: CDR1 MDHEN, CDR2 SYDVKM. The CDR3 DNA reads TGTGCCAGCACGGGGACGGCCTACGAGCAGTACTTC. This gives the protein CASTGTAYEQYF.

Notes on this clonotype: A junction boundary mismatches the germline segment, possibly from a read error. The chain links TRBV19 to TRBJ1-2; a weak D match, TRBD1 (5 bases). This CDR3 has 14 residues. Germline V gene data show CDR1 as LNHDA and CDR2 as SQIVND (reference sequence). CDR3: CASSTREANYGYAF. The CDR3 DNA is TGTGCCAGTAGTACCAGGGAAGCTAACTATGGCTACGCCTTC.

The CDR3 region has the DNA TGTGCCAGCAGTTCCTCGACGGGGCAGCCCCAGCATTTT. It specifies CASSSSTGQPQHF. This chain joins TRBV6-5 and TRBJ1-5; D uncertain. Trimming took 4 bases from V and 7 from J, leaving 11 bases between them. The CDR3 totals 13 residues. Germline values: CDR1 MNHEY, CDR2 SVGAGI.

The chain couples TRBV28 to TRBJ2-7, with TRBD2 as a possible D gene (5 bases). CDR1 and CDR2 from the germline V gene are MDHEN and SYDVKM. The CDR3 runs 14 residues. The germline V and J ends were trimmed by 5 bases and 3 bases, with 14 bases remaining between them. The CDR3 loop is CASSPSTGFYEQYF. The CDR3 nucleotides read TGTGCCAGCAGTCCCTCAACGGGGTTCTACGAGCAGTACTTC. Supplemented by reference TRBV28 and TRBJ2-7, the full variable domain reads DVKVTQSSRYLVKRTGEKVFLECVQDMDHENMFWYRQDPGLGLRLIYFSYDVKMKEKGDIPEGYSVSREKKERFSLILESASTNQTSMYLCASSPSTGFYEQYFGPGTRLTVT.

This rearrangement joins TRBV20-1 to TRBJ1-5, with D possibly being TRBD1 (5 bases). Looked up from germline, CDR1 is DFQATT and CDR2 is SNEGSKA (reference sequence). This CDR3 is built from 14 residues. The V gene lost 6 bases and the J gene lost 1 base, with 13 bases spanning the gap. The CDR3 DNA reads as TGCAGTGCAGCACCGACAGCCAGCAATCAGCCCCAGCATTTT. Its protein is CSAAPTASNQPQHF.

The CDR3, as DNA: TGTGCCAGCAGTTCCCTCGGGGAAGAGCAGTACTTC. Translation gives CASSSLGEEQYF. This sequence joins TRBV28 and TRBJ2-4; a possible D gene is TRBD2 (5 bases). Germline V gives CDR1 MDHEN, CDR2 SYDVKM. The V end lost 4 bases, the J end lost 13 bases, and 14 bases lay between the germline ends. This CDR3 is 12 amino acids long.

The sample holds a few counts of this clonotype. The gene calls are TRBV19 and TRBJ2-2; D gene ambiguous. Trimming took off 6 bases at V and 8 bases at J, with 10 bases between the two ends. CDR1 and CDR2 from the germline V gene are LNHDA and SQIVND (reference sequence). This CDR3 region has 12 residues. CDR3 nucleotides: TGTGCCAGTAGGGAGCTTCCAGGGGAGCTGTTTTTT. It yields the protein CASRELPGELFF.

This clonotype was seen more than once but under ten times. The rearrangement links TRBV6-2 or TRBV6-3 to TRBJ2-3, with D tentatively TRBD2 (6 bases). The CDR3 has 19 amino acids. The V gene's germline CDR1 is MNHEY and CDR2 SVGEGT. V lost 2 bases to trimming and J lost 4 bases, with 25 bases between them. For the CDR3, the DNA is TGTGCCAGCAGTTACCCCGAACAAGTGGGCGGCGGGGTTGCAGATACGCAGTATTTT. This codes for CASSYPEQVGGGVADTQYF.

This clonotype has more than one count but fewer than ten. The chain couples TRBV2 to TRBJ1-2; 9 bases are a match to TRBD1. The CDR3 is 15 residues long. Germline V CDR1 and CDR2: SNHLY, FYNNEI. Trimming took 6 bases from V and 6 from J; bases not matched to a gene: 11. This CDR3 reads CASSERDREPHGYTF. CDR3 nucleotide sequence: TGTGCCAGCAGCGAGAGGGACAGGGAGCCCCATGGCTACACCTTC.

The gene calls are TRBV27 and TRBJ1-4, with TRBD1 matching over 8 bases. This CDR3 spans 17 amino acids. Germline assignment: CDR1 MNHEY and CDR2 SMNVEV (reference sequence). V lost 4 bases, J lost 8 bases, and 15 bases stayed unmatched. The CDR3 reads CASSSLTTGVVREKLFF. CDR3 in DNA: TGTGCCAGCAGTTCACTGACGACAGGGGTTGTAAGGGAAAAACTGTTTTTT. Complete variable domain (other parts from reference TRBV27 and TRBJ1-4): EAQVTQNPRYLITVTGKKLTVTCSQNMNHEYMSWYRQDPGLGLRQIYYSMNVEVTDKGDVPEGYKVSRKEKRNFPLILESPSPNQTSLYFCASSSLTTGVVREKLFFGSGTQLSVL.

The gene calls are TRBV6-1 and TRBJ1-1, with D uncertain. There are 14 residues in the CDR3. The germline V gene has CDR1 MNHNS and CDR2 SASEGT. The V end was cut by 2 bases, the J end by 3 bases, with 10 bases between. CDR3 loop: CASSEIIGYTEAFF. The DNA of the CDR3 is TGTGCCAGCAGTGAAATCATAGGGTACACTGAAGCTTTCTTT.